Shown below are 10 T cell receptor beta chains from a single sample sequenced in a study of STAT5B mutations in CD4+ large granular lymphocyte leukemia (dated by TCRdb to between 2021 and 2024). The library was built by means of the immunoSEQ multiplex PCR assay. Sourced from immuneACCESS, this table was stored by TCRdb with only in-frame sequences that have V and J called. A share of the clones is absent; for the studies checked, an unresolved V gene accounts for under half, and the remainder has no known explanation. The sample table shows 25,000 to 35,000 clones, and around 66% are seen once. In total, the top ten clones hold less than 0.5% of the sample. Sequencing used CD4+ T cells from blood buffy coats. These receptor sequences come from a human donor in good health.

The chain has TRBV9 and TRBJ2-5; D uncertain. The CDR3 runs 13 residues. Germline V gene data show CDR1 as SGDLS and CDR2 as YYNGEE. V was cut by 0 bases and J by 5 bases, with 8 bases left in between. For the CDR3, the DNA is TGTGCCAGCAGCGTAGGCTTCGGCGAGACCCAGTACTTC. Encoded protein: CASSVGFGETQYF.

This clone has only one observation. The chain carries TRBV18 and TRBJ1-2; D uncertain. Trimming left V 5 bases short and J 6 bases short, with 10 bases between. The V gene's germline CDR1 is KGHSH and CDR2 LQKENI. There are 12 residues in the CDR3. CDR3 protein: CASSGPGDGYTF. The CDR3 nucleotides are TGTGCCAGCTCAGGCCCCGGGGATGGCTACACCTTC.

The V gene is TRBV7-6, the J gene TRBJ2-5; D is unclear. V lost 2 bases and J lost 4, with 20 bases in between. Germline-derived CDR1 and CDR2 are SGHVS and FNYEAQ. CDR3 length: 17 amino acids. CDR3 sequence reads: CASSLRVVGFNSETQYF. Written as DNA, the CDR3 is TGTGCCAGCAGCTTAAGGGTTGTGGGCTTTAATTCAGAGACCCAGTACTTC.

The chain couples TRBV6-5 to TRBJ2-3; 10 bases line up with TRBD2. Per the germline V gene, CDR1 is MNHEY and CDR2 is SVGAGI. With V trimmed by 0 bases and J by 7 bases, 4 bases remained unmatched. The CDR3 extends over 15 amino acids. CDR3 region: CASSYSSGGAYTQYF. CDR3 bases: TGTGCCAGCAGTTACTCCAGCGGGGGGGCATATACGCAGTATTTT.

In its sample, this clone ranks as medium-sized. V is TRBV2 and J is TRBJ1-5; 7 bases are a match to TRBD1. V was clipped by 5 bases and J by 1 base; unmatched bases: 2. This CDR3 has 14 residues. CDR1 and CDR2 (germline): SNHLY, FYNNEI. The CDR3 DNA reads as TGTGCCAGCAGTAAGGGACAGAGCAATCAGCCCCAGCATTTT. It is translated as CASSKGQSNQPQHF.

The genes are TRBV6-4 and TRBJ2-2; D gene uncertain. CDR1 and CDR2 from the germline V gene are MRHNA and SNTAGT. This CDR3 region has 14 residues. Trimming cost V 5 bases and J 1 base, with 8 bases left between them. The CDR3 region has the DNA TGTGCCAGCAGTTTGTGGGTGAACACCGGGGAGCTGTTTTTT. Translating it yields CASSLWVNTGELFF.

V and J are TRBV5-6 and TRBJ2-7; D unresolved. V was shortened by 1 base and J by 4 bases, with 9 bases between the two germline ends. The germline V gene has CDR1 SGHDT and CDR2 YYEEEE. The CDR3 sequence is 13 residues long. CDR3 loop: CASSLTTAYEQYF. CDR3 nucleotides: TGTGCCAGCAGCTTGACGACGGCATACGAGCAGTACTTC.

In this sample, this clone turned up a few times. The CDR3 sequence is CASSLSRDRPLIEQYF. The CDR3 DNA is TGTGCCAGCAGCTTGAGCCGGGACCGCCCCTTGATAGAGCAGTACTTC. The V and J genes are TRBV7-6 and TRBJ2-7; D may match TRBD1 or TRBD2 (5 bases each). The germline V gene has CDR1 SGHVS and CDR2 FNYEAQ. Trimming cost V 3 bases and J 7 bases, with 22 bases left between them. This CDR3 has 16 residues.

This chain links TRBV6-1 with TRBJ2-1; D is perhaps TRBD1 (6 bases). V was pared by 0 bases and J by 10 bases, with 19 bases between. Per the germline V gene, CDR1 is MNHNS and CDR2 is SASEGT. This CDR3 comprises 16 residues. CDR3 nucleotides: TGTGCCAGCAGTGAAGCGGGGGACACGGTACGAGGGGAGCAGTTCTTC. As protein: CASSEAGDTVRGEQFF.

This clone was observed once. The chain joins TRBV2 to TRBJ2-3; D gene ambiguous. The length of the CDR3 is 12 residues. V dropped 8 bases and J dropped 2 bases, with 8 bases sitting between them. From germline, CDR1 is SNHLY and CDR2 FYNNEI. The CDR3 loop is CASHEPTDTQYF. In nucleotides, the CDR3 is TGTGCCAGCCACGAACCCACAGATACGCAGTATTTT. Drawing the rest from reference TRBV2 and TRBJ2-3, the complete variable domain is EPEVTQTPSHQVTQMGQEVILRCVPISNHLYFYWYRQILGQKVEFLVSFYNNEISEKSEIFDDQFSVERPDGSNFTLKIRSTKLEDSAMYFCASHEPTDTQYFGPGTRLTVL.